The clone carrying this TCR beta chain has more than one count but fewer than ten. Its antigen is unidentified. Following RNA extraction, reverse transcription yielded cDNA that acted as the sequencing template. Sequencing was performed with immunoSEQ multiplex PCR; in TCRdb, only in-frame clones are kept and a portion is missing. This table has approximately 170,000 clones, 60% appearing once. This CDR3 is built from 15 residues. Germline V gene sequence: CDR1 MGHDK, CDR2 SYGVNS. The V and J ends lost 10 bases and 4 bases respectively, with 20 bases between them. This entry belongs to a study of CD8+ T cells in alopecia areata. Study-level background: By percentage of affected scalp area, the severity of treated patients was scored.

Sample treatment: oral pan-JAK inhibitor, 5-10 mg twice daily. Study-level findings and limits: Scalp clonality dropped significantly under tofacitinib, as did expanded CD8+ top-100 clones. Uncertain still, given a single nonresponder, is whether baseline CD8+ expansion links to response.

The chain combines TRBV25-1 with TRBJ2-1; maybe TRBD2 (6 bases). The sequenced sample was CD4+ T cells sorted from blood, obtained at week 4, from a patient treated with tofacitinib. This sequence originates from a human donor with alopecia areata. The CDR3 DNA reads as TGTGCCACCGAACCAGGTAGCGGATTGTACAATGAGCAGTTCTTC. Its protein product is CATEPGSGLYNEQFF.